The text below deals with one T cell receptor beta chain. Its antigen is unidentified. Investigators reverse transcribed all isolated RNA, so they sequenced expressed TCRB transcripts. Profiled with immunoSEQ multiplex PCR; TCRdb holds only in-frame clones, not every one. The table has 600,000 to 750,000 clones, over 10% seen once. This sample is drawn from a study of beta chain features in type 1 diabetes. In the study overall: Age, gender, cell numbers and subset yield matched between patients and controls. Findings of the study overall: Healthy donors had naive, central memory and Treg TCRB repertoires that appeared less similar than those seen among patients. TCRB CDR3s were moderately but significantly shorter in Type 1 diabetes patients in all four CD4+ subsets.

The length of the CDR3 is 11 residues. Trimming shortened V by 5 bases and J by 3 bases, and 4 bases separated the two germline ends. Germline lookup yields CDR1 LNHNV and CDR2 YYDKDF (reference sequence). This TCR was recovered from a man aged 30 to 45 with type 1 diabetes. What was sequenced was naive CD4+ T cells from blood. The V gene is TRBV15, the J gene TRBJ1-1; D is undetermined. The CDR3 loop is CATSGYTEAFF. DNA of the CDR3: TGTGCCACCAGCGGGTACACTGAAGCTTTCTTT.